This passage covers 4 T cell receptor beta chains from one sample sequenced in a study of CD8 T cells in ankylosing spondylitis. Study findings and constraints: A TCR beta motif of 7 to 9 highly homologous variants seemed to mark ankylosing spondylitis blood.

Each CDR3 protein is one row after TCRdb ran MiXCR on the 5' RACE reads. The sample lists roughly 470,000 distinct CDR3 sequences; about 24% were seen once. These receptors are not linked to any known antigen. Sequencing was done on a sample of blood, either unsorted or a sorted T cell fraction (not recorded which). These receptors all stem from a male donor with ankylosing spondylitis.

This clonotype appeared a few times. V usage is TRBV12-3 or TRBV12-4 and J usage is TRBJ1-3; D is undetermined. Between the trimmed V and J ends, which lost 5 bases and 0 bases, there was a span of 11 bases. The CDR3 is 15 residues long. CDR3 protein: CASSPTQGSGNTIYF. In DNA form, the CDR3 reads TGTGCCAGCAGTCCAACACAAGGCTCTGGAAACACCATATATTTT.

V usage is TRBV5-1 and J usage is TRBJ2-7; TRBD2 aligns across 8 bases. The germline V gene encodes CDR1 SGHRS and CDR2 YFSETQ. CDR3 length: 16 residues. V lost 4 bases to trimming and J lost 0 bases; unmatched junction nucleotides: 9. In nucleotides, the CDR3 is TGCGCCAGCAGCCCAGAGTGGAGCGGGAGCTCCTACGAGCAGTACTTC. Its translation: CASSPEWSGSSYEQYF.

In its sample, this clonotype was seen a few times. The rearrangement uses TRBV29-1 and TRBJ2-2, with unresolved D. The CDR3 totals 12 residues. The V and J ends lost 4 bases and 3 bases respectively, with 6 bases between them. Germline V CDR1 and CDR2: SQVTM, ANQGSEA. The CDR3 loop reads CSVVVDTGELFF. The CDR3 nucleotides read TGCAGCGTTGTGGTAGACACCGGGGAGCTGTTTTTT.

The CDR3 is CASSLNRVGNQPQHF. As DNA, the CDR3 is TGTGCCAGCAGTTTAAACAGGGTGGGGAATCAGCCCCAGCATTTT. This chain links TRBV27 with TRBJ1-5; possibly TRBD1 for D (6 bases). Trimming left V 2 bases short and J 4 bases short, with 12 bases between. The CDR3 loop spans 15 amino acids. Germline CDR1 and CDR2: MNHEY and SMNVEV (reference sequence).